The T cell receptor beta chain described here comes from a study of T cell clonotyping in hematopoietic cell transplantation. The study, taken as a whole, reports: Pathologically expanded recipient clonotypes increased progressively from day 30 to day 180 as diversity fell.

For this clone: As yet, its antigen is unknown.

Produced via immunoSEQ multiplex PCR; TCRdb's table is partial and in-frame only. The data show approximately 10,000 clones, 40% to 55% seen once. CDR1 MNHNS and CDR2 SASEGT come from the germline V gene. CDR3 length equals 15 residues. The germline V and J ends were trimmed by 3 bases and 3 bases, with 12 bases remaining between them. The specimen comprised PBMCs, sampled 30 days after allogeneic stem cell transplant. The sequence was collected from a male patient aged 50 to 59 who had an allogeneic stem cell transplant from an unrelated donor, so the T cells may come from the graft donor. Some clones in this sample may be carry-over from other donors' samples. This chain connects TRBV6-1 to TRBJ1-5, with D tentatively TRBD1 (6 bases). CDR3 DNA sequence: TGTGCCAGCAGTGAGGAATGGACAGTCAATCAGCCCCAGCATTTT. Translated: CASSEEWTVNQPQHF.